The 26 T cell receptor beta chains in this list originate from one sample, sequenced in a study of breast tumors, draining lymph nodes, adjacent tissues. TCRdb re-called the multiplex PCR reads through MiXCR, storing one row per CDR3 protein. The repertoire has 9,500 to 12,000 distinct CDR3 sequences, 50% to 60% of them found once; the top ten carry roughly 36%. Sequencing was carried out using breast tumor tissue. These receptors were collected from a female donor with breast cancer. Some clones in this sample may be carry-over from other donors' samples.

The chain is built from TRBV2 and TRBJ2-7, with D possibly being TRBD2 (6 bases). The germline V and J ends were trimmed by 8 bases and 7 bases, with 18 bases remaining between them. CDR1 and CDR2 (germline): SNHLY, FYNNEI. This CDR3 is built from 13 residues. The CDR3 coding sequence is TGTGCCAGCGCGAGGGGCCCGGGAGAAGAGCAGTACTTC. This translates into CASARGPGEEQYF.

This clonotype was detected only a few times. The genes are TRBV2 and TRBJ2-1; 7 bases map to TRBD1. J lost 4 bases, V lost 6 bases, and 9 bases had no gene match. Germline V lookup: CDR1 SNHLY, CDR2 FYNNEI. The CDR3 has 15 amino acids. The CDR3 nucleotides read TGTGCCAGCAGACTCCCGGGACAGTATTACAATGAGCAGTTCTTC. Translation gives CASRLPGQYYNEQFF. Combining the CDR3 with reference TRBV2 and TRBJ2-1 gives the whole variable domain EPEVTQTPSHQVTQMGQEVILRCVPISNHLYFYWYRQILGQKVEFLVSFYNNEISEKSEIFDDQFSVERPDGSNFTLKIRSTKLEDSAMYFCASRLPGQYYNEQFFGPGTRLTVL.

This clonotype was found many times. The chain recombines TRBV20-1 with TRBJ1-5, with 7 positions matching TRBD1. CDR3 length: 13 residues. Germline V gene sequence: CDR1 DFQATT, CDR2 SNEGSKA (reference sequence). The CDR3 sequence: CSAPTGVNQPQHF. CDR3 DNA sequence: TGCAGCGCCCCCACAGGGGTCAATCAGCCCCAGCATTTT.

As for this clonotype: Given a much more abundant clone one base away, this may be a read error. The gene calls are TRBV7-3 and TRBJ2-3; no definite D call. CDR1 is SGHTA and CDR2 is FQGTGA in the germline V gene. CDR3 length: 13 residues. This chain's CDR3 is CASNLFTADTQYF. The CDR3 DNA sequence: TGTGCCAGCAACTTATTCACGGCAGATACGCAGTATTTT.

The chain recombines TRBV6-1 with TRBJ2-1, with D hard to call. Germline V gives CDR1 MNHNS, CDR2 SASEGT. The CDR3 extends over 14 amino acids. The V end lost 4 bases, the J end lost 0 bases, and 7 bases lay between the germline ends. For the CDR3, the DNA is TGTGCCAGCAGTGGACTTCTCTCCTACAATGAGCAGTTCTTC. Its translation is CASSGLLSYNEQFF.

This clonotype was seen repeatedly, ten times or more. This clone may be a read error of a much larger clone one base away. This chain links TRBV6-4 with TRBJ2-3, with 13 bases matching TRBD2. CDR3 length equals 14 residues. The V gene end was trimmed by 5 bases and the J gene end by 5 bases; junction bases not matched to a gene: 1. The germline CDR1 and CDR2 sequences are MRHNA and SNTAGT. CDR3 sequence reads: CASSRLAGGDTQYF. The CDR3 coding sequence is TGTGCCAGCAGTCGACTAGCGGGGGGAGATACGCAGTATTTT.

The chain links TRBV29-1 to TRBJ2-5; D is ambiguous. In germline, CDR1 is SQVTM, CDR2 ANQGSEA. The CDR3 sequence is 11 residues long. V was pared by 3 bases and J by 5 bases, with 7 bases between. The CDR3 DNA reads TGCAGCGTTGACGTGCCCGAGACCCAGTACTTC. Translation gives CSVDVPETQYF.

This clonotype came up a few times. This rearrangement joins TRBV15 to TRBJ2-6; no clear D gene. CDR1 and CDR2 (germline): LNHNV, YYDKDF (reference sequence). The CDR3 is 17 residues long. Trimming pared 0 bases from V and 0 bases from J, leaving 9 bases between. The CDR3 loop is CATSRDYWNSGANVLTF. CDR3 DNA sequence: TGTGCCACCAGCAGAGATTATTGGAACTCTGGGGCCAACGTCCTGACTTTC.

Written as DNA, the CDR3 is TGTGCCAGCAGTTCGGACGGGAATTCACCCCTCCACTTT. Translated: CASSSDGNSPLHF. V gene TRBV12-3 or TRBV12-4 combines with J gene TRBJ1-6, with D unresolved. V dropped 4 bases and J dropped 7 bases, with 8 bases sitting between them. This CDR3 is 13 amino acids long.

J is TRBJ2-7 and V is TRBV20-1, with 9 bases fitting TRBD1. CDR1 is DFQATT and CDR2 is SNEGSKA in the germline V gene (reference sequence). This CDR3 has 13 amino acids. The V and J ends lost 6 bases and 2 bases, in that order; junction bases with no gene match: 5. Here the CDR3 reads CSATRDRAYEQYF. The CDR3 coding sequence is TGCAGTGCCACCCGGGACAGGGCCTACGAGCAGTACTTC.

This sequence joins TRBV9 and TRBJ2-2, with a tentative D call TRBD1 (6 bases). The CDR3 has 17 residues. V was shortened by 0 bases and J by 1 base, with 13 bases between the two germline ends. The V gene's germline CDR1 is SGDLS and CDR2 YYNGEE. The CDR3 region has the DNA TGTGCCAGCAGCGTAGAGGCCCGGACAGTGAACACCGGGGAGCTGTTTTTT. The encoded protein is CASSVEARTVNTGELFF.

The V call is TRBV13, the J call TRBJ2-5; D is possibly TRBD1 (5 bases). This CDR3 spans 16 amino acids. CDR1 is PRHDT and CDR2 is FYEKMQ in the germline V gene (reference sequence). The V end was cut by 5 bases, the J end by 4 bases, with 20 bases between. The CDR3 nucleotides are TGTGCCAGCAGCCCCACATTGGATGGGGCCGGAGAGACCCAGTACTTC. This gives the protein CASSPTLDGAGETQYF.

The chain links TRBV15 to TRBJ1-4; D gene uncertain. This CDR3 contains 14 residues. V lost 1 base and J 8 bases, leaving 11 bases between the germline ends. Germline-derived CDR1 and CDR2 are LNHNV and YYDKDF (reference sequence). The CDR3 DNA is TGTGCCACCAGCAGAGCGGCGGTGGGGGAAAAACTGTTTTTT. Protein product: CATSRAAVGEKLFF.

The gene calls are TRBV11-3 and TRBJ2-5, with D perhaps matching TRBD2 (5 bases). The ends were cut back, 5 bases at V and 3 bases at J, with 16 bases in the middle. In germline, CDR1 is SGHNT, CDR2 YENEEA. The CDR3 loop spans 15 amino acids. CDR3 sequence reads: CASSQDRTFEETQYF. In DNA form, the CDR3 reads TGTGCCAGCAGCCAGGATCGGACTTTCGAAGAGACCCAGTACTTC.

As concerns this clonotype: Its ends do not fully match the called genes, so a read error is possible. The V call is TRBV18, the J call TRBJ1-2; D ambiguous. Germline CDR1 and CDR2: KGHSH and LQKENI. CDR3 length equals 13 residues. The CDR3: CASSMDGTYGCAF. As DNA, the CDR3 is TGTGCCAGCTCGATGGACGGAACCTATGGCTGCGCCTTC.

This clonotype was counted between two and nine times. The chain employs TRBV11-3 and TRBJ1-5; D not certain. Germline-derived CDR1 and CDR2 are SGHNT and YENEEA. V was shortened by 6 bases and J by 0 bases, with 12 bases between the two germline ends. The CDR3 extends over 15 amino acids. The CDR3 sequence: CASRSPIYSNQPQHF. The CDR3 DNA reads TGTGCCAGCAGGTCCCCCATTTATAGCAATCAGCCCCAGCATTTT.

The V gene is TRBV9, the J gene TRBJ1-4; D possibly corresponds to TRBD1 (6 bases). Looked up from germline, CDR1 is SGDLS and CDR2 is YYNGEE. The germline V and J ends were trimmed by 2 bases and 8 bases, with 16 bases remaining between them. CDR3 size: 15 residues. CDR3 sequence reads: CASSVSGTPSEKLFF. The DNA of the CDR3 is TGTGCCAGCAGCGTTTCCGGGACACCATCCGAAAAACTGTTTTTT.

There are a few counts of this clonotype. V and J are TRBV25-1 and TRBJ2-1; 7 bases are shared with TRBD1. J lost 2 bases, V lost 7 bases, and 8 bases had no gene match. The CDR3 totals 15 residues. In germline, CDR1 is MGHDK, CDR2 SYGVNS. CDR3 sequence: CASKNRDSPYNEQFF. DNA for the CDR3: TGTGCCAGCAAAAACCGGGACAGTCCCTACAATGAGCAGTTCTTC.

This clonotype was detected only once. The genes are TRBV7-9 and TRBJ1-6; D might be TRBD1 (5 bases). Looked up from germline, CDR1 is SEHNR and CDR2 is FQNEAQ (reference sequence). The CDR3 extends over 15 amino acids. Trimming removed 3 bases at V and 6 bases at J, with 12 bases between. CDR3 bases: TGTGCCAGCAGCTTTATGGGGACGCCTAATTCACCCCTCCACTTT. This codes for CASSFMGTPNSPLHF.

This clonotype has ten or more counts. In nucleotides, the CDR3 is TGTGCCAGCAGCCAAGATACAGGGGTGGATGAGCAGTTCTTC. It is translated as CASSQDTGVDEQFF. The chain joins TRBV4-2 to TRBJ2-1; 7 positions match TRBD1. Germline V CDR1 and CDR2: LGHNA, YNFKEQ. The CDR3 length is 14 residues. With 0 bases clipped from V and 8 bases from J, the junction kept 4 bases outside the gene matches.

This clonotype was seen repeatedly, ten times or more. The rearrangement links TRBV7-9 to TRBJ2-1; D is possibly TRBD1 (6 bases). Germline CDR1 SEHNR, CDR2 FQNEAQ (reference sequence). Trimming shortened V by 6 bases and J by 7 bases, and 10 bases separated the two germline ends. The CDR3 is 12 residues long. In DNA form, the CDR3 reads TGTGCCAGCAGGGGACAATGGAATGAGCAGTTCTTC. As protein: CASRGQWNEQFF.

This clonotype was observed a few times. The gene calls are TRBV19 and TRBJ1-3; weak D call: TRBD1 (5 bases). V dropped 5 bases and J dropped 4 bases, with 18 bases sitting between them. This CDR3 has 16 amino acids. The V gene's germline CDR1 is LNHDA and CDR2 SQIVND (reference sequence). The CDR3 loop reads CASSASQRQSGNTIYF. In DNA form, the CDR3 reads TGTGCCAGTAGTGCCTCTCAGAGACAGTCCGGAAACACCATATATTTT. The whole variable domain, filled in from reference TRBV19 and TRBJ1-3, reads DGGITQSPKYLFRKEGQNVTLSCEQNLNHDAMYWYRQDPGQGLRLIYYSQIVNDFQKGDIAEGYSVSREKKESFPLTVTSAQKNPTAFYLCASSASQRQSGNTIYFGEGSWLTVV.

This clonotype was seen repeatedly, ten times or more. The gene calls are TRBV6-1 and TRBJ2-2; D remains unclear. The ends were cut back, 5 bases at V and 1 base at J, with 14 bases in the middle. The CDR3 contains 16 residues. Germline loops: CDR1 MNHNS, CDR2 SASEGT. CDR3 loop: CASSPLRAENTGELFF. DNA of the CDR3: TGTGCCAGCAGTCCCCTTCGCGCGGAGAACACCGGGGAGCTGTTTTTT.

The CDR3 DNA reads TGCAGTGCGTGGGGCAGTGAAAAACTGTTTTTT. This sequence encodes CSAWGSEKLFF. The chain combines TRBV20-1 with TRBJ1-4; perhaps TRBD1 as D (5 bases). CDR3 length: 11 residues. Looked up from germline, CDR1 is DFQATT and CDR2 is SNEGSKA (reference sequence). Deletions cut 6 bases from V and 7 bases from J, with 9 bases between.

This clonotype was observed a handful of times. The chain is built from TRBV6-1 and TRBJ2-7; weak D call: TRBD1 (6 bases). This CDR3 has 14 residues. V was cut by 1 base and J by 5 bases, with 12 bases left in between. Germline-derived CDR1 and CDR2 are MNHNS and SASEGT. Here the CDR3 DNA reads TGTGCCAGCAGTGAAGTTAGGACAGAGAACGAGCAGTACTTC. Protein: CASSEVRTENEQYF.

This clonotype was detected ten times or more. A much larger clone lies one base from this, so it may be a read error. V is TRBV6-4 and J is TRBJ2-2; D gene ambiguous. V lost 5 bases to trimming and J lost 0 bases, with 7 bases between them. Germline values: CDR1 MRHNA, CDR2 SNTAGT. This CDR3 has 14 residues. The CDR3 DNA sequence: TGTGCCAGCAGTCAACAGTCGAACACCGGGGAGCTGTTTTTT. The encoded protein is CASSQQSNTGELFF.